This T cell receptor (beta chain) was documented in a study of blood T cell repertoires in COVID-19. At the level of the study: Samples representing acute and convalescent COVID-19 were sourced from the United States, Italy and Spain. PBMCs, B-cell-depleted T cells, or T cells were the source of the cDNA or gDNA that made up the material.

The Seattle site enrolled patients during active infection and followed them longitudinally. CDR3 length: 14 residues. Looked up from germline, CDR1 is LNHDA and CDR2 is SQIVND (reference sequence). Unmatched junction bases numbered 2, after V lost 6 bases and J lost 1 base. Methods used by the authors: Reference gene primer amplification in the assay estimated nucleated cell counts. Assay: immunoSEQ multiplex PCR; the TCRdb copy retains only in-frame clones and omits some. V and J calls and clone size are as listed in that table; D and trimming were resolved from the DNA. The table records some 300,000 clones, 90% of them present only once.

Source material: peripheral blood. V usage is TRBV19 and J usage is TRBJ2-7, with 11 bases fitting TRBD1. The sequence came from a woman in her 40s with COVID-19, enrolled during active disease. CDR3 sequence (DNA): TGTGCCAGTAGGGACAGGGGGCCTTCCTACGAGCAGTACTTC. Residues: CASRDRGPSYEQYF.